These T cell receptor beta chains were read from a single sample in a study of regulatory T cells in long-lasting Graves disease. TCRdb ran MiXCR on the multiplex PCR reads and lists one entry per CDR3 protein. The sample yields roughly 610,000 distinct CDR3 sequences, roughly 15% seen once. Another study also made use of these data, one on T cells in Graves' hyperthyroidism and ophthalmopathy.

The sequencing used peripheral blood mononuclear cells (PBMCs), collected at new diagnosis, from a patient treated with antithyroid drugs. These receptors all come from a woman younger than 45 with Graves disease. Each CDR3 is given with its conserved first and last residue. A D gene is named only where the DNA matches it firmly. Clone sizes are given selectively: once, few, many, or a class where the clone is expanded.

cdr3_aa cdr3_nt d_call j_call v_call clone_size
CASTSDRVGTGELFF TGTGCCAGCACCTCGGACAGGGTCGGCACCGGGGAGCTGTTTTTT TRBD1 TRBJ2-2 TRBV2 many
CASNTISVRQPQHF TGTGCCAGTAATACTATTTCGGTTCGTCAGCCCCAGCATTTT - TRBJ1-5 TRBV19 few
CASSLRQGLNEQFF TGTGCCAGCAGCTTACGACAGGGATTAAATGAGCAGTTCTTC TRBD1 TRBJ2-1 TRBV11-3 -
CASSSRLSASRETQYF TGTGCCAGCTCCTCCAGGTTGTCCGCATCGCGGGAGACCCAGTACTTC - TRBJ2-5 TRBV18 -
CASSLDRDSYEQYF TGTGCCAGCAGCTTAGACCGGGACAGTTACGAGCAGTACTTC TRBD1 TRBJ2-7 TRBV7-2 many
CASRETSGRPLYNEQFF TGTGCCAGCAGGGAGACTAGCGGGAGGCCACTTTACAATGAGCAGTTCTTC TRBD2 TRBJ2-1 TRBV7-2 -
CSANSLTGTGRETQYF TGCAGTGCTAACTCCCTAACCGGGACAGGTAGGGAGACCCAGTACTTC TRBD1 TRBJ2-5 TRBV20-1 -
CASDFREDTQYF TGTGCTAGTGATTTTCGCGAAGATACGCAGTATTTT - TRBJ2-3 TRBV12-5 -
CASSLGAASYEQYF TGTGCCAGCAGCTTAGGCGCTGCCTCCTACGAGCAGTACTTC - TRBJ2-7 TRBV5-1 many
CATGILGTGGADTQYF TGTGCCACCGGGATCCTCGGGACAGGGGGCGCAGATACGCAGTATTTT TRBD1 TRBJ2-3 TRBV24-1 few
CASSPHPGTYNEQFF TGTGCCAGCAGCCCTCACCCCGGTACCTACAATGAGCAGTTCTTC - TRBJ2-1 TRBV11-2 many
CASSSFPETQYF TGTGCCAGCAGCTCCTTTCCAGAGACCCAGTACTTC - TRBJ2-5 TRBV7-9 -
CASSSLRGNEQFF TGTGCCAGTAGTTCCCTTCGGGGCAATGAGCAGTTCTTC - TRBJ2-1 TRBV19 few
CASSLDPGTEYF TGTGCCAGCAGCTTGGATCCAGGCACGGAGTACTTC - TRBJ2-7 TRBV5-5 -
CATSDPGTSGSRRQFF TGTGCCACCAGTGACCCTGGGACTAGCGGGAGTAGGAGGCAGTTCTTC TRBD2 TRBJ2-1 TRBV24-1 many
CARNVRGNTGELFF TGTGCCAGGAATGTCAGGGGAAACACCGGGGAGCTGTTTTTT - TRBJ2-2 TRBV2 -
CASSQGSGVSSPLHF TGTGCCAGCAGCCAAGGGTCGGGAGTTAGCTCACCCCTCCACTTT - TRBJ1-6 TRBV3-1 -
CASSEGPQDTQYF TGCGCCAGCAGTGAGGGGCCGCAAGATACGCAGTATTTT - TRBJ2-3 TRBV10-1 few
CASSYARDRAGELFF TGTGCCAGCAGCTACGCCCGGGACAGGGCAGGGGAGCTGTTTTTT TRBD1 TRBJ2-2 TRBV7-9 few
CASSHSRAYEQYF TGTGCCAGCAGCCACTCAAGAGCCTACGAGCAGTACTTC - TRBJ2-7 TRBV3-1 -
CATSSFAGPITDTQYF TGTGCCACCAGCAGTTTTGCGGGACCCATCACAGATACGCAGTATTTT - TRBJ2-3 TRBV15 few
CASSLQPGPETQYF TGTGCCAGCAGCTTACAACCAGGTCCGGAGACCCAGTACTTC - TRBJ2-5 TRBV11-2 few
CASSLLPMGRETQYF TGTGCCAGCAGCTTACTCCCAATGGGTCGGGAGACCCAGTACTTC - TRBJ2-5 TRBV7-9 few
CASSSTSGRAKGTQYF TGTGCCAGCAGCTCGACTAGCGGGAGGGCCAAGGGGACCCAGTACTTC TRBD2 TRBJ2-5 TRBV13 -
CASSLYRGAYNEQFF TGTGCCAGCAGTCTTTACAGGGGTGCCTACAATGAGCAGTTCTTC TRBD1 TRBJ2-1 TRBV7-2 many
CASSSGRGYTEAFF TGTGCCAGCAGCTCAGGACGGGGGTACACTGAAGCTTTCTTT - TRBJ1-1 TRBV12-3/TRBV12-4 many
CASDRGRNTEAFF TGTGCCAGCGATAGGGGGAGGAACACTGAAGCTTTCTTT - TRBJ1-1 TRBV6-1 many
CASSLDVYGNGYTF TGTGCCAGCAGCTTAGATGTATACGGCAATGGCTACACCTTC - TRBJ1-2 TRBV11-2 many
CASSLVTGQPQHF TGTGCCAGCAGCTTGGTTACGGGGCAGCCCCAGCATTTT - TRBJ1-5 TRBV5-1 many
CASPSPGTSGSSYNEQFF TGTGCCAGCCCCTCCCCGGGGACTAGCGGGAGCTCCTACAATGAGCAGTTCTTC TRBD2 TRBJ2-1 TRBV28 -
CASSERQGRTYEQYF TGTGCCAGCAGTGAACGACAGGGCAGAACCTACGAGCAGTACTTC TRBD1 TRBJ2-7 TRBV12-3/TRBV12-4 -
CAISESMRGLNYGYTF TGTGCCATCAGTGAGTCGATGAGGGGCCTCAACTATGGCTACACCTTC - TRBJ1-2 TRBV10-3 many
CSHKPGLLYNEQFF TGCAGCCACAAACCGGGACTGTTATACAATGAGCAGTTCTTC - TRBJ2-1 TRBV20-1 -
CASSPGLAGVGDEQYF TGTGCCAGCAGCCCGGGACTAGCGGGAGTCGGCGACGAGCAGTACTTC TRBD2 TRBJ2-7 TRBV7-9 many
CASSLEGRGYTF TGTGCCAGCAGTCTGGAGGGTCGGGGCTACACCTTC - TRBJ1-2 TRBV2 many
CASSLSGLMEQFF TGTGCCAGTAGCTTGTCGGGTCTTATGGAGCAGTTCTTC - TRBJ2-1 TRBV19 -
CASSRDIGSGNTIYF TGTGCCAGCAGTCGGGACATAGGCTCTGGAAACACCATATATTTT - TRBJ1-3 TRBV28 many
CASSVSHWGGNEQFF TGTGCCAGCAGCGTATCGCACTGGGGGGGGAATGAGCAGTTCTTC TRBD2 TRBJ2-1 TRBV9 -
CASSEAASGLYGYTF TGTGCCAGCAGTGAAGCCGCCAGTGGGCTCTATGGCTACACCTTC - TRBJ1-2 TRBV6-2/TRBV6-3 many
CSVEALAYGYTF TGCAGCGTTGAAGCTCTGGCGTATGGCTACACCTTC - TRBJ1-2 TRBV29-1 few